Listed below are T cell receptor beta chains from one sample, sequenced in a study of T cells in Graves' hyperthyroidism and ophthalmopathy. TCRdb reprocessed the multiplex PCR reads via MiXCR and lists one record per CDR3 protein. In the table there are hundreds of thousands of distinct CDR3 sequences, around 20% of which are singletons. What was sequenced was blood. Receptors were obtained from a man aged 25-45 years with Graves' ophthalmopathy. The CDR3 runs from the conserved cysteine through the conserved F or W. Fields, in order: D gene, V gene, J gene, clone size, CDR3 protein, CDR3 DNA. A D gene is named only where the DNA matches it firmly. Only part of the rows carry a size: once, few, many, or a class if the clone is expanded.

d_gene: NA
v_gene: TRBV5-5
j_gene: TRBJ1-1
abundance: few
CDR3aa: CASSSHGPVNTEAFF
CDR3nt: TGCGCCAGCAGCTCGCACGGCCCGGTGAACACTGAAGCTTTCTTT

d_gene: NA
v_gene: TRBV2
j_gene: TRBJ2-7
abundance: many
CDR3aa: CASIPHENSYEQYF
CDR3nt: TGTGCCAGCATTCCACATGAGAACTCCTACGAGCAGTACTTC

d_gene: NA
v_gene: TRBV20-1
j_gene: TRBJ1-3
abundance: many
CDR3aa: CSAFTGPGNTIYF
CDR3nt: TGCAGTGCTTTTACAGGGCCCGGAAACACCATATATTTT

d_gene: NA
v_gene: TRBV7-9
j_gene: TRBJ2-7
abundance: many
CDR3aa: CASSPDTVGQYF
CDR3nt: TGTGCCAGCAGCCCCGACACCGTGGGGCAGTACTTC

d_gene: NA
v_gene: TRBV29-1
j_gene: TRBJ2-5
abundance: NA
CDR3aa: CSVDSWVEETQYF
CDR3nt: TGCAGCGTTGACAGTTGGGTGGAAGAGACCCAGTACTTC

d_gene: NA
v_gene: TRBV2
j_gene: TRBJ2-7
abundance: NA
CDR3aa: CASSEASYEQYF
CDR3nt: TGTGCCAGCAGTGAGGCCTCCTACGAGCAGTACTTC

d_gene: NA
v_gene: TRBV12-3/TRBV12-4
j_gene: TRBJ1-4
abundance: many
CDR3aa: CASSFSYGSGPEKLFF
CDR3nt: TGTGCCAGCAGTTTCAGTTATGGATCAGGGCCAGAAAAACTGTTTTTT

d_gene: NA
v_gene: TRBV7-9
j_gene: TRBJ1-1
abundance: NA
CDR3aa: CASSLAFGSEAFF
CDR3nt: TGTGCCAGCAGCTTAGCGTTTGGGAGTGAAGCTTTCTTT

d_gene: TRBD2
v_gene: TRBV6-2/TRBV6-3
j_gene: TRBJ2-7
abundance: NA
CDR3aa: CASSYLLAGGYEQYF
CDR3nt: TGTGCCAGCAGTTACCTGCTAGCGGGAGGTTACGAGCAGTACTTC

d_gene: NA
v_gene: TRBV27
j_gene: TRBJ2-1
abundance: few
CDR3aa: CASAPSVGQPYNEQFF
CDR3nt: TGTGCCAGCGCACCATCCGTAGGACAGCCCTACAATGAGCAGTTCTTC

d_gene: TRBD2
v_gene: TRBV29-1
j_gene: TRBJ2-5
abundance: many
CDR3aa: CSASSGRFEETQYF
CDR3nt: TGCAGCGCCTCTAGCGGGAGGTTTGAGGAGACCCAGTACTTC

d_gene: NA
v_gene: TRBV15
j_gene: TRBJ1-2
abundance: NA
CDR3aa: CATSRGVTGSYGYTF
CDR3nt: TGTGCCACCAGCAGGGGGGTTACAGGGTCCTATGGCTACACCTTC

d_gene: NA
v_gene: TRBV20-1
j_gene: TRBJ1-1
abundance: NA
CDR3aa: CSARIQGRNTEAFF
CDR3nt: TGCAGTGCTAGAATTCAGGGGAGGAACACTGAAGCTTTCTTT

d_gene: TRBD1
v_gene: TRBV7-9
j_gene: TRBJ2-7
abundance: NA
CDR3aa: CASSLQGASYEQYF
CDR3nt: TGTGCCAGCAGCTTACAGGGGGCATCCTACGAGCAGTACTTC